The present entry profiles one T cell receptor (beta chain) with its context. This sample is drawn from a study of control samples from healthy donors and cancer patients. CDR3 length: 14 amino acids. V was pared by 3 bases and J by 6 bases, with 12 bases between. Germline values: CDR1 LGHNA, CDR2 YSLEER. Sequencing was performed with immunoSEQ multiplex PCR; in TCRdb, only in-frame clones are kept and a portion is missing. The repertoire includes approximately 100,000 clones, about 84% of them detected once, and over 2% sits in the top ten. The rearrangement joins TRBV4-3 to TRBJ2-1, with unresolved D. The sample was blood. The clonotype was recovered from a middle-aged woman in good health. CDR3 in amino acids: CASSQDPILNEQFF. The CDR3 bases are TGCGCCAGCAGCCAGGATCCAATACTCAATGAGCAGTTCTTC.